This T cell receptor (beta chain) derives from a study of spatial heterogeneity in lung cancer. General observations from the study: Expanded alpha and beta TCR counts within tumors tracked tumor mutation counts.

TCRdb ran MiXCR on the 5' RACE reads and lists one entry per CDR3 protein. In the table there are roughly 1,300 distinct CDR3 sequences, 15% to 18% of which are singletons. Indicated time point: sample taken at primary tumor resection. V lost 5 bases, J lost 5 bases, and 11 bases lay in between. This CDR3 contains 13 residues. Sample share makes this clonotype medium-sized. Its antigen is unidentified. This beta chain appears as a stray read in a library generated for alpha chains; its size is not informative. V and J are TRBV12-3 or TRBV12-4 and TRBJ2-3; D is perhaps TRBD1 (6 bases). This TCR derives from a male donor with early-stage non-small cell lung cancer. The sequenced sample was lung tumor tissue, obtained at surgery. CDR3 sequence reads: CASSPGAGDTQYF. In DNA form, the CDR3 reads TGTGCCAGCAGTCCAGGGGCAGGAGATACGCAGTATTTT.